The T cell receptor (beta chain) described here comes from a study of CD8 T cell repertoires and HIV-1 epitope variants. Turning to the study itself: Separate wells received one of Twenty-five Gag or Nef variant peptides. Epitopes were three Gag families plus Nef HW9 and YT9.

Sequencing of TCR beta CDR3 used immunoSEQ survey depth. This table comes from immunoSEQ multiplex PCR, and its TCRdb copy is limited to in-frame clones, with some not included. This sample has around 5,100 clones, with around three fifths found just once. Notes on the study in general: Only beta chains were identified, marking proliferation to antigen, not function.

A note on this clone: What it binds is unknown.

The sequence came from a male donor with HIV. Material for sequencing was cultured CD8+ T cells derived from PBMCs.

The CDR3 sequence: CASSYVDSREQFF. The CDR3 nucleotides read TGTGCCAGCAGTTACGTGGACAGCCGGGAGCAGTTCTTC. The genes are TRBV6-5 and TRBJ2-1, with TRBD1 as a possible D gene (6 bases). The CDR3 is made up of 13 amino acids. Germline CDR1 MNHEY, CDR2 SVGAGI. V gave up 2 bases and J gave up 10 bases, with 12 bases separating them.